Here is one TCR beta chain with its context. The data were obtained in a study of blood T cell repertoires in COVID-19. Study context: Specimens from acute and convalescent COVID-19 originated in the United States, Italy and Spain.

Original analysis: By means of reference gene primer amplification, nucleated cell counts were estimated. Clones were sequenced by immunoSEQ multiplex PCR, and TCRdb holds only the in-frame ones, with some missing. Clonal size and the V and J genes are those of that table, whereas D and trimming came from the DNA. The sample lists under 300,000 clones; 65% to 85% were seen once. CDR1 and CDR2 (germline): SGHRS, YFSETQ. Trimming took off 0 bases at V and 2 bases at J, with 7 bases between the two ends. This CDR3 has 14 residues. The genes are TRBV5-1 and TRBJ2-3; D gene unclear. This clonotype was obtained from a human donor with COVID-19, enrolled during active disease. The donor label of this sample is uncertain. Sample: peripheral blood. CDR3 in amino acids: CASSLASYTDTQYF. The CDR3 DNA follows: TGCGCCAGCAGCTTGGCCTCCTACACAGATACGCAGTATTTT.